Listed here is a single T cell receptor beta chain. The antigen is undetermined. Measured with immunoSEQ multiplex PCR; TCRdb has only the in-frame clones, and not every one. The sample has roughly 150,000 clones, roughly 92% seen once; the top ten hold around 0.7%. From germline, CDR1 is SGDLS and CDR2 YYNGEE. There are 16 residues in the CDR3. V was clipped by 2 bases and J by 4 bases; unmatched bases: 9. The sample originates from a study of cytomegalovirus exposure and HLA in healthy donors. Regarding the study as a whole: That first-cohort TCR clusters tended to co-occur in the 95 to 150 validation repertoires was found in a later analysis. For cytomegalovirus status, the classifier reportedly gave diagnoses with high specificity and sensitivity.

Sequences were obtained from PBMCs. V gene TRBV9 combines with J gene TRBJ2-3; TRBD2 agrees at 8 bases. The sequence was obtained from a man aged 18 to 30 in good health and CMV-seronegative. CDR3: CASSVSGLVVPDTQYF. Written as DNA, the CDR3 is TGTGCCAGCAGCGTTTCGGGACTAGTTGTGCCAGATACGCAGTATTTT.